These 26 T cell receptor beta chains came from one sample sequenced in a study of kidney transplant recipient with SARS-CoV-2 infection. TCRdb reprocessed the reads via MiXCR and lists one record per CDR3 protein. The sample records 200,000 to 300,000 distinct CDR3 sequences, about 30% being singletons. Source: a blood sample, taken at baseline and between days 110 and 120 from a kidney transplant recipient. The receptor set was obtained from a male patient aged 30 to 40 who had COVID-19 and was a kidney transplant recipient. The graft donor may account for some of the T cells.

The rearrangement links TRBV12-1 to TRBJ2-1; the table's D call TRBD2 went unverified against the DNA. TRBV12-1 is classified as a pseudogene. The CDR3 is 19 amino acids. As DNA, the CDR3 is TGTGCCAGCAGCTTTAGGGTCAGCGGGAGGCTTCGCTCCTACAATGAGCAGTTCTTC. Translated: CASSFRVSGRLRSYNEQFF.

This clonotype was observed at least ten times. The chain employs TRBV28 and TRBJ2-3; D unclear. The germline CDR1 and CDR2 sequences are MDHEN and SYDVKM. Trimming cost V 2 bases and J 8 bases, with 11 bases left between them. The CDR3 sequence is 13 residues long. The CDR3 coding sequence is TGTGCCAGCAGTTTAAATCCATCTCGTACGCAGTATTTT. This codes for CASSLNPSRTQYF. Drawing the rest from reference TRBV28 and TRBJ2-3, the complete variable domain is DVKVTQSSRYLVKRTGEKVFLECVQDMDHENMFWYRQDPGLGLRLIYFSYDVKMKEKGDIPEGYSVSREKKERFSLILESASTNQTSMYLCASSLNPSRTQYFGPGTRLTVL.

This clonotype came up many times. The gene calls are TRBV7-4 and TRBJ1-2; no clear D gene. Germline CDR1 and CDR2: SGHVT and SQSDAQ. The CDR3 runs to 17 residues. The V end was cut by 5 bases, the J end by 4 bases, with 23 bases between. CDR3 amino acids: CASSLPASARKTYGYTF. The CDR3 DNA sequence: TGTGCCAGCAGCCTCCCTGCTTCAGCTCGAAAGACCTATGGCTACACCTTC.

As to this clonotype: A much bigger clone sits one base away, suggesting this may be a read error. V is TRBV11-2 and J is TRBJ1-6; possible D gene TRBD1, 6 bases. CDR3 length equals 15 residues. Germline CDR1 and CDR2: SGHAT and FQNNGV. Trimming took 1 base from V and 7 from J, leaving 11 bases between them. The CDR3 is CASSLVGRGNSPLHF. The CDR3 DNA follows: TGTGCCAGCAGCTTAGTGGGCAGGGGAAATTCACCCCTCCACTTT.

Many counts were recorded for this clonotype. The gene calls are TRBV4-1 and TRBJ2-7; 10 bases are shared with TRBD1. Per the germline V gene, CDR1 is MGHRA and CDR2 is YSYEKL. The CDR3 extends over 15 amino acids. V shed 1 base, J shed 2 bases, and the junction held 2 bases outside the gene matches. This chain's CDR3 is CASSQVGQGAYEQYF. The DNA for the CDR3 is TGCGCCAGCAGCCAAGTTGGACAGGGGGCCTACGAGCAGTACTTC.

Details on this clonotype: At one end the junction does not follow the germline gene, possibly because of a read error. The CDR3 sequence: CAWDPGLSSGASVLTF. The CDR3, as DNA: TGTGCCTGGGACCCTGGCCTCTCCTCTGGGGCCAGCGTCCTGACTTTC. The chain combines TRBV30 with TRBJ2-6; perhaps TRBD1 as D (5 bases). The germline V gene has CDR1 GTSNPN and CDR2 SVGIG (reference sequence). The CDR3 totals 16 residues.

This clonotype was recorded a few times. The CDR3 DNA is TGTGCCAGCAGCTCTGGGGGGGTTCCCTACGAGCAGTACTTC. This codes for CASSSGGVPYEQYF. J is TRBJ2-7 and V is TRBV5-4; 7 bases are shared with TRBD2. Germline lookup yields CDR1 SGHNT and CDR2 YYREEE (reference sequence). The trim removed 3 bases at V and 2 bases at J, leaving 5 bases unmatched. The CDR3 length is 14 residues. Supplemented by reference TRBV5-4 and TRBJ2-7, the full variable domain reads ETGVTQSPTHLIKTRGQQVTLRCSSQSGHNTVSWYQQALGQGPQFIFQYYREEENGRGNFPPRFSGLQFPNYSSELNVNALELDDSALYLCASSSGGVPYEQYFGPGTRLTVT.

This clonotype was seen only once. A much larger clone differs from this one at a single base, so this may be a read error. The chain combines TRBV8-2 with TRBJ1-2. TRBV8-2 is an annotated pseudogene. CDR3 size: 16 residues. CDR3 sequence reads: CGSLRYGSRKTYGYTF. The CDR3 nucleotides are TGTGGCAGTCTGCGCTATGGTAGCCGAAAGACCTATGGCTACACCTTC.

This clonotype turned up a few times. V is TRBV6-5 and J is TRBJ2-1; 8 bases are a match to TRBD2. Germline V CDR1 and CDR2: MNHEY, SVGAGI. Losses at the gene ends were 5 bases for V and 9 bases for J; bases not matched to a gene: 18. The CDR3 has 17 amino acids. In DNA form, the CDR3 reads TGTGCCAGCAGTGATAAAGCGGGGACTAGGAAAAAAGGTGAGCAGTTCTTC. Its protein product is CASSDKAGTRKKGEQFF.

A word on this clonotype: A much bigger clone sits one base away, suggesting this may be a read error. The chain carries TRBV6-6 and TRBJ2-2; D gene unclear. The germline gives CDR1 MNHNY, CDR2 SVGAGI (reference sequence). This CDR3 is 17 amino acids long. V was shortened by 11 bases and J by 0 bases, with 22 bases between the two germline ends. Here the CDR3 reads CAGTEAYQATNTGELFF. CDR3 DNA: TGTGCCGGCACTGAGGCTTACCAAGCAACGAACACCGGGGAGCTGTTTTTT.

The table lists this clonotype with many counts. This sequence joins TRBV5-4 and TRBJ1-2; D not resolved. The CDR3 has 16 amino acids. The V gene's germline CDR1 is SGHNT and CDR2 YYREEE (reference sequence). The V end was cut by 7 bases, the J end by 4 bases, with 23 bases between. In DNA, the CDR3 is TGTGCCAGCCACTATACCGTACCAGGAAAGACCTATGGCTACACCTTC. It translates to CASHYTVPGKTYGYTF.

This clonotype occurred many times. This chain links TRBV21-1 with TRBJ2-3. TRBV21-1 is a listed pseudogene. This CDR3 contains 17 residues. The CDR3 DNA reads TGTGCCAGCAGATGCTCGATAGCTACAGTCATGCAAGATACGCAGTATTTT. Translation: CASRCSIATVMQDTQYF.

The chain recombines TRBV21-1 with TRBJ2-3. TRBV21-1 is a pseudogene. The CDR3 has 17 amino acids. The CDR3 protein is CANRRVIATVMQDTQYF. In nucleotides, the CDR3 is TGTGCCAACAGGCGAGTTATAGCTACAGTCATGCAAGATACGCAGTATTTT.

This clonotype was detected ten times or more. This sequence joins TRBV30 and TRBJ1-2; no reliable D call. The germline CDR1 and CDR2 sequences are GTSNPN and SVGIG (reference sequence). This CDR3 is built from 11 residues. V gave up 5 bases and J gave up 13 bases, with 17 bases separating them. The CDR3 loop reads CAWDGTAARTF. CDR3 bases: TGTGCCTGGGACGGAACCGCGGCTCGCACCTTC.

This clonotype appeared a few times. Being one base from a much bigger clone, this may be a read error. CDR3 region: CASRRIGQGYTEAFF. The CDR3 DNA reads TGTGCCAGCAGACGAATAGGACAGGGCTACACTGAAGCTTTCTTT. The chain has TRBV5-4 and TRBJ1-1; 8 nucleotides line up with TRBD1. Germline loops: CDR1 SGHNT, CDR2 YYREEE (reference sequence). This CDR3 region has 15 residues. V was pared by 5 bases and J by 3 bases, with 9 bases of the junction left unmatched.

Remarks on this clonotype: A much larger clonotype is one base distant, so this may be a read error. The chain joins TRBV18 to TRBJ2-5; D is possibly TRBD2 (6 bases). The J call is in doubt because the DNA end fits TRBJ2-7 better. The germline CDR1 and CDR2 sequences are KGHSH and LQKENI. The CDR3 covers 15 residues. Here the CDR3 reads CASSPALGGPYEQYF. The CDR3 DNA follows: TGTGCCAGCTCACCCGCATTGGGGGGTCCCTACGAGCAGTACTTC.

The CDR3 region has the DNA TGTGCCAGCAGTCTTGAGGCAGGGGGTCGGGAGACCCAGTACTTC. Translating gives CASSLEAGGRETQYF. The chain recombines TRBV3-2 with TRBJ2-5; the D call TRBD1 from the table was never checked on the DNA. TRBV3-2 is listed as a pseudogene. This CDR3 has 15 residues.

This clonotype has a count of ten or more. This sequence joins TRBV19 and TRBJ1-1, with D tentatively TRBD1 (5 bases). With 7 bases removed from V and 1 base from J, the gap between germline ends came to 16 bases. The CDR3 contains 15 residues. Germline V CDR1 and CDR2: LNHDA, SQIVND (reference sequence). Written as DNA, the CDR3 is TGTGCCAGTACCAAGGGACGGAAATGGAACACTGAAGCTTTCTTT. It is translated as CASTKGRKWNTEAFF.

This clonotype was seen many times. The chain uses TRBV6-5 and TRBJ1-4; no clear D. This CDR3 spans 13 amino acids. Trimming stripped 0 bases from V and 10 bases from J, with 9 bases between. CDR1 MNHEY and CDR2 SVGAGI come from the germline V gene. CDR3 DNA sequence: TGTGCCAGCAGTTACTCATCCGGAGGAAAACTGTTTTTT. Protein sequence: CASSYSSGGKLFF.

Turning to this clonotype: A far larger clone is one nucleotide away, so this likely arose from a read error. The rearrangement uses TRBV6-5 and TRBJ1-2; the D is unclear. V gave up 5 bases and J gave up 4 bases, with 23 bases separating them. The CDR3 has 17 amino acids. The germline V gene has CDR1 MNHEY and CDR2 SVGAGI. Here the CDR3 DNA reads TGTGCCAGCAGTAGTATTGGGGAATGTAGAAAGACCTATGGCTACACCTTC. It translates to CASSSIGECRKTYGYTF.

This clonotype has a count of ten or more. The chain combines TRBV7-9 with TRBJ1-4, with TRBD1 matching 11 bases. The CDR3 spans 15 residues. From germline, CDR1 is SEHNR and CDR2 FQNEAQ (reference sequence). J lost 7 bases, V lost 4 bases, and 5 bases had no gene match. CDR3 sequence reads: CASSSTGTGGEKLFF. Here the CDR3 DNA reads TGTGCCAGCAGCTCCACCGGGACAGGGGGTGAAAAACTGTTTTTT. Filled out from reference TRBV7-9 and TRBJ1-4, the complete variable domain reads DTGVSQNPRHKITKRGQNVTFRCDPISEHNRLYWYRQTLGQGPEFLTYFQNEAQLEKSRLLSDRFSAERPKGSFSTLEIQRTEQGDSAMYLCASSSTGTGGEKLFFGSGTQLSVL.

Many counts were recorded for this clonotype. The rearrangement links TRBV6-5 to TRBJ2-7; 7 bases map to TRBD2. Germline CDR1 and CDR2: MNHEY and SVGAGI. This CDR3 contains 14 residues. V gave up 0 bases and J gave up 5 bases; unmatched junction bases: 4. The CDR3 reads CASSYSGGSHEQYF. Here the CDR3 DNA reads TGTGCCAGCAGTTACTCGGGAGGGAGCCACGAGCAGTACTTC.

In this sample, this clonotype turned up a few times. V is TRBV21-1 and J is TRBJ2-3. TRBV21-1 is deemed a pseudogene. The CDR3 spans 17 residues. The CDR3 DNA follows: TGTGCCAGCAGCCAACCCGTAGCTACAGTCATGCAAGATACGCAGTATTTT. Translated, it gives CASSQPVATVMQDTQYF.

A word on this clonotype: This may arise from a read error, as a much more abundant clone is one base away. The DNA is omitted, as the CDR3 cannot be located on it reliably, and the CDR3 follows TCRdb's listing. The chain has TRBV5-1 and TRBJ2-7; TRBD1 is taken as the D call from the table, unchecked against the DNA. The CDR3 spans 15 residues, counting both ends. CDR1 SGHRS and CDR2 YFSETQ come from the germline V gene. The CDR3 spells CASSLVGTGASEPYV.

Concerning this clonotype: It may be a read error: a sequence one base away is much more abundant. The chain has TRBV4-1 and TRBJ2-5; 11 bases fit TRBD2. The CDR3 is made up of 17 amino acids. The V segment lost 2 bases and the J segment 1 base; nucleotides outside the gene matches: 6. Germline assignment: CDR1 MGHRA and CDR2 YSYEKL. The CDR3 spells CASSQTGTSGPQETQYF. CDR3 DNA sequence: TGCGCCAGCAGCCAAACCGGGACTAGCGGCCCCCAAGAGACCCAGTACTTC.

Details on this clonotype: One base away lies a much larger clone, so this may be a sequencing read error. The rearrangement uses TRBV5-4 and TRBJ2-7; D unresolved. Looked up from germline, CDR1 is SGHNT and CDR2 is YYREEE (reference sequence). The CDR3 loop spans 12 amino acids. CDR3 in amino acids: CASSSPNYEQCF. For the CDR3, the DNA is TGTGCCAGCAGCTCCCCCAACTACGAGCAGTGCTTC.